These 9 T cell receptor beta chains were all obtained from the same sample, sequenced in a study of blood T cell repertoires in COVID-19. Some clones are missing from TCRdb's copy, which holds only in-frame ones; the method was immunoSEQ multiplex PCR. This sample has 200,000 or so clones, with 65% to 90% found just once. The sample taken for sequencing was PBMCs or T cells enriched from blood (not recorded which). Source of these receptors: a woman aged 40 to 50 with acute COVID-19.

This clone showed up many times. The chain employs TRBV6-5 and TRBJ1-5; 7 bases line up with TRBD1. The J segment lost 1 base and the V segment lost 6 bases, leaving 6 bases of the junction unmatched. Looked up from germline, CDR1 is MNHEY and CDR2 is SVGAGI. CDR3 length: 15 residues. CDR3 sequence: CASSLKQGSNQPQHF. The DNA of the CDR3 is TGTGCCAGCAGCTTAAAACAGGGGAGCAATCAGCCCCAGCATTTT.

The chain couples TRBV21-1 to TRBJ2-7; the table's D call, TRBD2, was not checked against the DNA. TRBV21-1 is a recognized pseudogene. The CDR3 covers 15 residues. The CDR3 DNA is TGTGCCAGCAGCAAAGAAGCGGGAGTGGCCTACGAGCAGTACTTC. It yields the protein CASSKEAGVAYEQYF.

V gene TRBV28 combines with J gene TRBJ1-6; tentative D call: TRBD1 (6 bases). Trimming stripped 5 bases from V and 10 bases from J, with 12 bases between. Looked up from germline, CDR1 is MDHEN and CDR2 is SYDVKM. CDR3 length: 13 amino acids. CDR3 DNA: TGTGCCAGCAGTACAGGGAACCCCTCACCCCTCCACTTT. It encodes CASSTGNPSPLHF.

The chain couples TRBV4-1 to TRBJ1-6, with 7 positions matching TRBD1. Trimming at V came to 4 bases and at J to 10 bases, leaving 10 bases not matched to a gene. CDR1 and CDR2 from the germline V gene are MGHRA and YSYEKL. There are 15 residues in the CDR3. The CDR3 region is CASSLGQANWSPLHF. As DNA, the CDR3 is TGCGCCAGCAGCCTCGGACAGGCCAATTGGTCACCCCTCCACTTT.

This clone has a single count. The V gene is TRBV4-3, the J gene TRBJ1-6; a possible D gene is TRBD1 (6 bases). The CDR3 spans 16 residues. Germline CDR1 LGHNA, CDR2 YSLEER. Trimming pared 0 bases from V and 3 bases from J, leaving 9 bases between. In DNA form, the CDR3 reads TGCGCCAGCAGCCAAGAGGCAGGGGACTATAATTCACCCCTCCACTTT. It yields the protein CASSQEAGDYNSPLHF.

In nucleotides, the CDR3 is TGTGCCAGCAGCCCGGGCGTCAGGGGCCTCTATAGCAATCAGCCCCAGCATTTT. Translating it yields CASSPGVRGLYSNQPQHF. This rearrangement joins TRBV3-1 (or the pseudogene TRBV3-2) to TRBJ1-5, with TRBD1 as a possible D gene (6 bases). The CDR3 consists of 18 residues. The V end lost 4 bases, the J end lost 0 bases, and 19 bases lay between the germline ends. From germline, CDR1 is LGHDT and CDR2 YNNKEL (reference sequence).

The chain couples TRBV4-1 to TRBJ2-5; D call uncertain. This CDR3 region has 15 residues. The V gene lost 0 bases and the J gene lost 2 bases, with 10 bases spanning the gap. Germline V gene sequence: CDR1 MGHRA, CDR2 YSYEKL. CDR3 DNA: TGCGCCAGCAGCCAAGATGAAACAGTACAAGAGACCCAGTACTTC. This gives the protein CASSQDETVQETQYF.

The CDR3 DNA sequence: TGCGCCATCAGGGCCCACAACCCCTCCACGGATACGCAGTATTTT. Its translation is CAIRAHNPSTDTQYF. The chain joins TRBV10-1 to TRBJ2-3, with TRBD1 as a possible D gene (5 bases). Germline V lookup: CDR1 WNHNN, CDR2 SYGVQD (reference sequence). The CDR3 runs 15 residues. The V end was cut by 10 bases, the J end by 6 bases, with 23 bases between.

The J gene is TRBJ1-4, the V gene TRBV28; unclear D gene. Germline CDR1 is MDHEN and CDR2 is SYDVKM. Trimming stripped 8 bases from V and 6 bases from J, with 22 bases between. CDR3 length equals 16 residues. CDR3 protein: CASVSSRGGRYEKLFF. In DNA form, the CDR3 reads TGTGCCAGCGTCTCTTCCCGAGGAGGGAGATATGAAAAACTGTTTTTT.